One sample yielded the 14 T cell receptor beta chains listed below, sequenced in a study of metastatic and nonmetastatic thyroid tumors. Treatment of any kind had been given to no patient before thyroid surgery. TCRdb re-clonotyped the PCR reads via MiXCR. The table includes around 18,000 clones, roughly 33% detected once. Sequenced material: tumor tissue. The receptors come from a male donor with papillary thyroid cancer or a benign thyroid nodule (not recorded which). Some clones in this sample may be carry-over from other donors' samples.

In regard to this clone: At one end, the junction sequence differs from germline, possibly due to a read error. The chain has TRBV6-5 and TRBJ1-2; the D gene is possibly TRBD1 (6 bases). The germline gives CDR1 MNHEY, CDR2 SVGAGI. The CDR3 spans 13 residues. This chain's CDR3 is CACSYEGGRGFTF. The CDR3 DNA reads as TGTGCCTGCAGTTACGAAGGGGGTCGTGGCTTCACCTTC.

This chain uses TRBV20-1 with TRBJ2-1; tentatively, D is TRBD2 (5 bases). The germline gives CDR1 DFQATT, CDR2 SNEGSKA (reference sequence). The V end was cut by 0 bases, the J end by 7 bases, with 16 bases between. This CDR3 is 15 amino acids long. CDR3 loop: CSARDGRLSGNEQFF. In nucleotides, the CDR3 is TGCAGTGCTAGAGATGGGCGTCTTTCGGGAAATGAGCAGTTCTTC.

The sample holds a few counts of this clone. This chain uses TRBV20-1 with TRBJ1-6; D is unresolved. This CDR3 comprises 14 residues. Germline V gives CDR1 DFQATT, CDR2 SNEGSKA (reference sequence). V was cut by 3 bases and J by 5 bases, with 11 bases left in between. CDR3 sequence: CSASLSQDNSPLHF. As DNA, the CDR3 is TGCAGTGCTAGCTTGTCACAAGATAATTCACCCCTCCACTTT.

This clone has a count of ten or more. CDR3 sequence reads: CSAPPTPYGQETQYF. The CDR3 DNA reads as TGCAGTGCTCCCCCGACCCCTTATGGGCAAGAGACCCAGTACTTC. The rearrangement uses TRBV20-1 and TRBJ2-5; D gene ambiguous. Looked up from germline, CDR1 is DFQATT and CDR2 is SNEGSKA (reference sequence). The CDR3 covers 15 residues. Trimming removed 5 bases at V and 2 bases at J, with 18 bases between.

The chain carries TRBV12-3 or TRBV12-4 and TRBJ1-3; the D is unclear. V was cut by 3 bases and J by 7 bases, with 16 bases left in between. The CDR3 contains 15 residues. For the CDR3, the DNA is TGTGCCAGCAGTTTTGCAGCAGAATATGGCAACACCATATATTTT. Encoded protein: CASSFAAEYGNTIYF.

This clone is termed medium-sized. The V gene is TRBV6-5, the J gene TRBJ2-3; D could derive from TRBD1 or TRBD2 (5 bases each). Germline lookup yields CDR1 MNHEY and CDR2 SVGAGI. CDR3 size: 17 residues. V lost 5 bases to trimming and J lost 5 bases, with 23 bases between them. CDR3 sequence (DNA): TGTGCCAGCAGTCCTTTGGTTGGGTCTACTAGGGGAGATACGCAGTATTTT. Protein: CASSPLVGSTRGDTQYF.

The table lists this clone with many counts. This may be a read error, as it is one base from a much larger clone. The chain joins TRBV30 to TRBJ1-2; no definite D call. The germline CDR1 and CDR2 sequences are GTSNPN and SVGIG (reference sequence). The ends were cut back, 8 bases at V and 0 bases at J, with 10 bases in the middle. The CDR3 has 12 residues. The CDR3 spells CARRGANYGYTF. In nucleotides, the CDR3 is TGTGCCCGGCGGGGAGCTAACTATGGCTACACCTTC.

V usage is TRBV4-2 and J usage is TRBJ2-7, with D possibly TRBD1 on 6 matching bases. Trimming shortened V by 1 base and J by 2 bases, and 18 bases separated the two germline ends. CDR3 length equals 17 residues. Germline V CDR1 and CDR2: LGHNA, YNFKEQ. The DNA for the CDR3 is TGTGCCAGCAGCCAAGTATCCCCAGGGGAGTTGACCTACGAGCAGTACTTC. Encoded protein: CASSQVSPGELTYEQYF.

The CDR3 here is CASSLYMTGEDYGYTF. The CDR3, as DNA: TGTGCCAGCAGCCTTTATATGACAGGGGAGGATTATGGCTACACCTTC. The chain combines TRBV4-2 with TRBJ1-2; 8 bases map to TRBD1. The CDR3 consists of 16 residues. V lost 4 bases, J lost 5 bases, and 12 bases stayed unmatched. Germline V gives CDR1 LGHNA, CDR2 YNFKEQ.

By proportion, this clone is medium-sized. J is TRBJ1-5 and V is TRBV6-4, with D uncertain. Trimming removed 0 bases at V and 0 bases at J, with 6 bases between. Germline loops: CDR1 MRHNA, CDR2 SNTAGT. CDR3 length: 15 amino acids. DNA for the CDR3: TGTGCCAGCAGTGACTCGGCAGATAGCAATCAGCCCCAGCATTTT. Encoded protein: CASSDSADSNQPQHF.

The genes are TRBV20-1 and TRBJ1-1, with D unclear. CDR1 and CDR2 (germline): DFQATT, SNEGSKA (reference sequence). The CDR3 has 13 residues. V was cut by 6 bases and J by 1 base, with 12 bases left in between. DNA for the CDR3: TGCAGTGCGGAAGGACTTCAGAACACTGAAGCTTTCTTT. Amino acid sequence: CSAEGLQNTEAFF.

V gene TRBV4-2 combines with J gene TRBJ2-7, with D tentatively TRBD2 (5 bases). From germline, CDR1 is LGHNA and CDR2 YNFKEQ. V was shortened by 0 bases and J by 2 bases, with 8 bases between the two germline ends. CDR3 length: 14 amino acids. The CDR3 protein is CASSQDSRAYEQYF. The CDR3 nucleotides are TGTGCCAGCAGCCAAGATTCGCGGGCCTACGAGCAGTACTTC.

This clone was recorded many times. The rearrangement links TRBV29-1 to TRBJ1-2; perhaps TRBD1 as D (6 bases). This CDR3 is 14 amino acids long. Germline CDR1 is SQVTM and CDR2 is ANQGSEA. V lost 6 bases, J lost 3 bases, and 17 bases lay in between. CDR3 DNA: TGCAGCGTCACCGGGGGCATGGATCACTATGGCTACACCTTC. It codes for CSVTGGMDHYGYTF.

This clone was detected ten times or more. The chain recombines TRBV7-9 with TRBJ1-1; D call uncertain. The V and J ends lost 5 bases and 7 bases respectively, with 20 bases between them. The CDR3 is made up of 15 amino acids. CDR1 is SEHNR and CDR2 is FQNEAQ in the germline V gene (reference sequence). The CDR3 here is CASSPTLGASVEAFF. The CDR3 nucleotides read TGTGCCAGCAGCCCAACTCTGGGAGCATCCGTTGAAGCTTTCTTT.